The 25 T cell receptor beta chains in this list originate from one sample, sequenced in a study of vaccination and CD4 T cells after COVID-19. TCRdb recomputed calls from the PCR reads with MiXCR, one row per CDR3 protein. The sample records around 30,000 distinct CDR3 sequences, 50% being singletons. The sample's time point: late sampling 161 to 241 days after vaccination in three convalescent patients. Sequenced here: CD4+ T cells from blood, sampled about 7 months after SARS-CoV-2 vaccination. These receptors all stem from a human donor who had recovered from COVID-19.

CDR3 sequence: CASSSTGSGPLHF. In DNA form, the CDR3 reads TGTGCCAGCAGCTCTACGGGATCAGGACCCCTCCACTTT. The rearrangement joins TRBV28 to TRBJ1-6; D call uncertain. The germline V gene has CDR1 MDHEN and CDR2 SYDVKM. Trimming took off 6 bases at V and 12 bases at J, with 15 bases between the two ends. The CDR3 loop spans 13 amino acids. Variable domain in full (rest from reference TRBV28 and TRBJ1-6): DVKVTQSSRYLVKRTGEKVFLECVQDMDHENMFWYRQDPGLGLRLIYFSYDVKMKEKGDIPEGYSVSREKKERFSLILESASTNQTSMYLCASSSTGSGPLHFGNGTRLTVT.

The chain carries TRBV19 and TRBJ2-5; tentatively, D is TRBD1 (6 bases). The CDR3 totals 12 residues. The V end lost 6 bases, the J end lost 10 bases, and 15 bases lay between the germline ends. Germline CDR1 is LNHDA and CDR2 is SQIVND (reference sequence). The CDR3 nucleotides read TGTGCCAGTAGCCCAGGGGCCACAGGCCAGTACTTC. Its protein product is CASSPGATGQYF.

The chain has TRBV4-3 and TRBJ1-2; 7 bases are shared with TRBD1. V trimming: 3 bases; J trimming: 4 bases; junction bases outside the gene matches: 8. Germline CDR1 LGHNA, CDR2 YSLEER. CDR3 size: 15 residues. DNA of the CDR3: TGCGCCAGCAGCCAGTCCCGACAGGGCGGCTATGGCTACACCTTC. The encoded protein is CASSQSRQGGYGYTF.

This clonotype turned up a few times. J is TRBJ2-5 and V is TRBV20-1; 8 nucleotides line up with TRBD1. CDR1 is DFQATT and CDR2 is SNEGSKA in the germline V gene (reference sequence). V gave up 2 bases and J gave up 1 base; unmatched junction bases: 3. This CDR3 is built from 14 residues. The CDR3 is CSARPGTGQETQYF. The CDR3 nucleotides read TGCAGTGCTAGACCCGGGACAGGCCAAGAGACCCAGTACTTC.

V gene TRBV20-1 combines with J gene TRBJ2-1, with a possible D match to TRBD2 (6 bases). The CDR3 runs to 15 residues. With 0 bases removed from V and 10 bases from J, the gap between germline ends came to 19 bases. Germline-derived CDR1 and CDR2 are DFQATT and SNEGSKA (reference sequence). The CDR3 loop reads CSARDPAGPAMEQFF. As DNA, the CDR3 is TGCAGTGCTAGAGATCCAGCGGGCCCTGCGATGGAGCAGTTCTTC.

V gene TRBV29-1 combines with J gene TRBJ2-1; no reliable D call. Germline loops: CDR1 SQVTM, CDR2 ANQGSEA. The CDR3 runs to 16 residues. V was cut by 1 base and J by 2 bases, with 15 bases left in between. The CDR3 DNA sequence: TGCAGCGTTGAAGGTGGGTTTAGATGGGCCTACAATGAGCAGTTCTTC. Its translation: CSVEGGFRWAYNEQFF.

Comment on this clonotype: At one end the junction does not follow the germline gene, possibly because of a read error. This chain connects TRBV20-1 to TRBJ1-4; D is uncertain. Germline V lookup: CDR1 DFQATT, CDR2 SNEGSKA (reference sequence). The CDR3 covers 12 residues. The CDR3: CSARPRDERLFF. The CDR3 coding sequence is TGCAGTGCTAGGCCTAGAGACGAAAGACTGTTTTTT.

The chain is built from TRBV7-9 and TRBJ2-5; D is uncertain. The CDR3 is made up of 14 amino acids. Deletions cut 1 base from V and 5 bases from J, with 11 bases between. Looked up from germline, CDR1 is SEHNR and CDR2 is FQNEAQ (reference sequence). The CDR3: CASSLGGQAETQYF. In nucleotides, the CDR3 is TGTGCCAGCAGCTTAGGGGGTCAGGCGGAGACCCAGTACTTC.

V usage is TRBV7-9 and J usage is TRBJ2-4; no reliable D call. V lost 4 bases, J lost 1 base, and 8 bases lay in between. Germline CDR1 is SEHNR and CDR2 is FQNEAQ (reference sequence). The CDR3 consists of 14 residues. The CDR3 sequence is CASSYDTAKNIQYF. The CDR3, as DNA: TGTGCCAGCAGCTATGACACGGCCAAAAACATTCAGTACTTC.

This chain joins TRBV7-3 and TRBJ2-5, with 7 bases identical to TRBD2. Looked up from germline, CDR1 is SGHTA and CDR2 is FQGTGA. J was trimmed by 2 bases and V by 2 bases; bases with no gene match: 5. There are 15 residues in the CDR3. The CDR3 here is CASSLGPSGQETQYF. The CDR3 coding sequence is TGTGCCAGCAGCTTAGGGCCTAGCGGACAAGAGACCCAGTACTTC.

CDR3 amino acids: CASASGRDNNEQFF. CDR3 nucleotides: TGTGCCAGCGCAAGCGGGAGAGATAACAATGAGCAGTTCTTC. The chain couples TRBV7-2 to TRBJ2-1; 8 bases fit TRBD2. V gave up 8 bases and J gave up 5 bases; unmatched junction bases: 8. CDR1 is SGHTA and CDR2 is FQGNSA in the germline V gene. The CDR3 is 14 amino acids.

The gene calls are TRBV19 and TRBJ2-5; D gene unclear. CDR1 is LNHDA, CDR2 SQIVND, per germline (reference sequence). V lost 5 bases, J lost 1 base, and 8 bases lay in between. The CDR3 runs to 13 residues. The CDR3 DNA follows: TGTGCCAGTAGTCTTGTCAGCCAAGAGACCCAGTACTTC. It encodes CASSLVSQETQYF.

This clonotype ranks as medium-sized (0.01 to 0.1%). The rearrangement uses TRBV6-4 and TRBJ2-3; D remains ambiguous. The CDR3 spans 14 residues. The V end lost 0 bases, the J end lost 0 bases, and 4 bases lay between the germline ends. Germline CDR1 is MRHNA and CDR2 is SNTAGT. The CDR3: CASSDSDSTDTQYF. The CDR3 DNA follows: TGTGCCAGCAGTGACTCGGACAGCACAGATACGCAGTATTTT.

The J gene is TRBJ2-5, the V gene TRBV7-9; 13 positions match TRBD2. The V and J ends lost 5 bases and 5 bases, in that order; junction bases with no gene match: 8. Looked up from germline, CDR1 is SEHNR and CDR2 is FQNEAQ (reference sequence). The CDR3 covers 16 residues. CDR3 protein: CASSAGLAGSEETQYF. The CDR3 coding sequence is TGTGCCAGCAGCGCGGGACTAGCGGGAAGTGAGGAGACCCAGTACTTC.

The chain employs TRBV6-2 or TRBV6-3 and TRBJ1-6; the D gene is possibly TRBD1 (6 bases). Trimming took 2 bases from V and 7 from J, leaving 9 bases between them. The germline V gene encodes CDR1 MNHEY and CDR2 SVGEGT. The CDR3 spans 14 residues. The CDR3 protein is CASSYTGRNSPLHF. The CDR3 bases are TGTGCCAGCAGTTACACAGGGCGGAATTCACCCCTCCACTTT.

The gene calls are TRBV27 and TRBJ2-7, with D possibly being TRBD1 (5 bases). V lost 2 bases, J lost 6 bases, and 14 bases lay in between. This CDR3 spans 14 amino acids. Looked up from germline, CDR1 is MNHEY and CDR2 is SMNVEV (reference sequence). CDR3 coding DNA: TGTGCCAGCAGTTTACAGGGCACCCCCGGCGAGCAGTACTTC. The encoded protein is CASSLQGTPGEQYF.

CDR3 loop: CSANQWGDTQYF. The CDR3 DNA follows: TGCAGTGCAAACCAATGGGGGGATACGCAGTATTTT. This sequence joins TRBV20-1 and TRBJ2-3; tentatively, D is TRBD1 or TRBD2 (5 bases each). CDR1 DFQATT and CDR2 SNEGSKA come from the germline V gene (reference sequence). The ends were cut back, 6 bases at V and 6 bases at J, with 13 bases in the middle. The CDR3 loop spans 12 amino acids.

The chain joins TRBV2 to TRBJ2-7; unclear D gene. Per germline, CDR1 SNHLY and CDR2 FYNNEI. The CDR3 length is 17 residues. The V and J ends lost 1 base and 0 bases respectively, with 16 bases between them. Here the CDR3 DNA reads TGTGCCAGCAGTGAAGACCCCGTCACCCGGACCTCCTACGAGCAGTACTTC. Protein sequence: CASSEDPVTRTSYEQYF.

The V gene is TRBV7-2, the J gene TRBJ2-7; 9 nucleotides agree with TRBD2. The ends lost 4 bases at V and 2 bases at J; junction bases unmatched: 12. CDR1 is SGHTA, CDR2 FQGNSA, per germline. CDR3 size: 17 residues. The CDR3 DNA reads TGTGCCAGCAGCTCCTACGGTGATGAGCGGGGGGCCTACGAGCAGTACTTC. This translates into CASSSYGDERGAYEQYF.

This clonotype was detected a few times. The rearrangement links TRBV7-2 to TRBJ2-2; 8 bases align to TRBD2. Germline CDR1 SGHTA, CDR2 FQGNSA. V trimming: 3 bases; J trimming: 5 bases; junction bases outside the gene matches: 5. The CDR3 is 15 residues long. CDR3 loop: CASSFSASGTGELFF. In nucleotides, the CDR3 is TGTGCCAGCAGCTTCTCGGCTAGCGGGACCGGGGAGCTGTTTTTT.

The genes are TRBV28 and TRBJ1-5; D gene uncertain. The CDR3 is 14 residues long. V was clipped by 5 bases and J by 10 bases, with 18 bases between them. Per the germline V gene, CDR1 is MDHEN and CDR2 is SYDVKM. CDR3 DNA: TGTGCCAGCAGTCCCCCCGTAGGCCCGGTACCCCAGCATTTT. This translates into CASSPPVGPVPQHF.

This clonotype was counted a few times. The CDR3 is CATSRPQTGRETQYF. The DNA for the CDR3 is TGTGCCACCAGCAGACCTCAGACAGGGAGAGAGACCCAGTACTTC. The chain employs TRBV15 and TRBJ2-5; 7 bases map to TRBD1. CDR1 and CDR2 (germline): LNHNV, YYDKDF (reference sequence). V dropped 2 bases and J dropped 4; count of bases not matched to a gene: 7. CDR3 length: 15 amino acids. The full variable domain, completed using reference TRBV15 and TRBJ2-5, is DAMVIQNPRYQVTQFGKPVTLSCSQTLNHNVMYWYQQKSSQAPKLLFHYYDKDFNNEADTPDNFQSRRPNTSFCFLDIRSPGLGDTAMYLCATSRPQTGRETQYFGPGTRLLVL.

The chain combines TRBV7-2 with TRBJ2-1, with D perhaps matching TRBD1 (5 bases). Trimming removed 1 base at V and 4 bases at J, with 8 bases between. CDR1 SGHTA and CDR2 FQGNSA come from the germline V gene. The CDR3 contains 14 residues. Here the CDR3 reads CASSLEQVYNEQFF. CDR3 bases: TGTGCCAGCAGCTTAGAACAGGTTTACAATGAGCAGTTCTTC.

The chain couples TRBV7-8 to TRBJ1-2; D call uncertain. Trimming cost V 1 base and J 5 bases, with 8 bases left between them. CDR1 and CDR2 from the germline V gene are SGHVS and FQNEAQ. The CDR3 totals 13 residues. Here the CDR3 reads CASSLGPEYGYTF. CDR3 coding DNA: TGTGCCAGCAGCTTAGGACCGGAATATGGCTACACCTTC.

This clonotype came up a few times. The chain joins TRBV29-1 to TRBJ1-1; D is unclear. Trimming removed 6 bases at V and 10 bases at J, with 21 bases between. The CDR3 extends over 13 amino acids. CDR1 and CDR2 from the germline V gene are SQVTM and ANQGSEA. The DNA for the CDR3 is TGCAGCGTCCGTAGGGAGGTACGAGGCGGAGCTTTCTTT. Amino acids: CSVRREVRGGAFF.